This entry concerns a single T cell receptor (beta chain). CDR1 is SGHDT and CDR2 is YYEEEE in the germline V gene. This CDR3 contains 13 residues. V lost 0 bases to trimming and J lost 13 bases, with 16 bases between them. Data came from immunoSEQ multiplex PCR; TCRdb stores just in-frame clones and leaves some out. The sample holds about 380,000 clones; approximately 90% are singletons and the top ten take more than 0.95%. This entry comes from a study of blood T cell repertoires in COVID-19. Overall study context: Acute and convalescent COVID-19 specimens originated in the United States, Italy and Spain. PBMCs, B-cell-depleted T cells, or T cells were the source of the cDNA or gDNA that made up the material.

This receptor was identified in a woman between 18 and 29 years old who had recovered from COVID-19. This rearrangement joins TRBV5-6 to TRBJ2-5; D not resolved. The sequenced sample was PBMCs or T cells enriched from blood (not recorded which). The CDR3 sequence: CASSLGSGYPGYF. The CDR3 DNA is TGTGCCAGCAGCTTGGGATCAGGATACCCCGGGTACTTC.